The T cell receptor (beta chain) under discussion was sequenced for a study of T cell responses to AZD1222 COVID-19 vaccine. Using immunoSEQ multiplex PCR, the repertoire was profiled, and TCRdb retains in-frame clones only, with some absent. The sample records 90,000 to 130,000 clones, about four fifths being singletons. Germline values: CDR1 MDHEN, CDR2 SYDVKM. This CDR3 region has 15 residues. Trimming removed 1 base from V and 4 bases from J, with 10 bases in between. This specimen consisted of peripheral blood, obtained on day 0 of AZD1222 vaccination. The sequence was obtained from an adult in good health. This chain uses TRBV28 with TRBJ2-2; D is possibly TRBD2 (7 bases). The DNA of the CDR3 is TGTGCCAGCAGTTTATCCGGGGGGCTCACCGGGGAGCTGTTTTTT. It is translated as CASSLSGGLTGELFF.